This record covers a single T cell receptor (beta chain). The antigen remains undetermined. This CDR3 has 19 amino acids. Germline V gives CDR1 MGHRA, CDR2 YSYEKL. Germline trimming cut 3 bases from V and 2 bases from J; bases unmatched to any gene: 12. This specimen belongs to a study of T cell repertoires in aging, cancer and after chemotherapy. TCR beta rearrangements were amplified from peripheral blood genomic DNA. Study observations and caveats: Rebound thymic output was suggested by rising median generation probability during chemotherapy in each cancer cohort.

TRB rearrangements spanning V, D and J were amplified using mixed TRB-A/B primers. TCRdb analysed the multiplex PCR reads with MiXCR anew, one entry per CDR3 protein. The data contain over 9,500 distinct CDR3 sequences, roughly a third of them singletons. The origin of this receptor is a human donor in good health. Sequenced sample: blood. The chain is built from TRBV4-1 and TRBJ1-6; TRBD1 matches 8 bases. Written as DNA, the CDR3 is TGCGCCAGCAGCCATGAGAAAAGGACAGGGAGGGCCTATAATTCACCCCTCCACTTT. It yields the protein CASSHEKRTGRAYNSPLHF.